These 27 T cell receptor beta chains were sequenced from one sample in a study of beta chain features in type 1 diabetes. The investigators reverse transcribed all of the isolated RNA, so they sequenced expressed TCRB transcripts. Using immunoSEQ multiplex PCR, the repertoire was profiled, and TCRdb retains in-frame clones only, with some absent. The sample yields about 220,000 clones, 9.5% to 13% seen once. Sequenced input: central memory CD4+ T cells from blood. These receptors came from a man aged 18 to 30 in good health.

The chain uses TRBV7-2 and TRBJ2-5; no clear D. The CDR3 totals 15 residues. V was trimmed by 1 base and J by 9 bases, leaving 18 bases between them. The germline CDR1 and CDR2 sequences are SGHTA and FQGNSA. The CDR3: CASSLEAYLVKAQYF. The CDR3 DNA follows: TGTGCCAGCAGCTTAGAGGCGTACTTAGTTAAGGCCCAGTACTTC.

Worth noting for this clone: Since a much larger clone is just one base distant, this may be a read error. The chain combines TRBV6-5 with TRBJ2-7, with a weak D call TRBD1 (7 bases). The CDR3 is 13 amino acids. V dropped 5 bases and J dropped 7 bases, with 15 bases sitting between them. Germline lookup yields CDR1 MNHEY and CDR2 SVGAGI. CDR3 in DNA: TGTGCCAGCAGTAATAACAGGGGAGGTGAGCAGTACTTC. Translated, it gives CASSNNRGGEQYF.

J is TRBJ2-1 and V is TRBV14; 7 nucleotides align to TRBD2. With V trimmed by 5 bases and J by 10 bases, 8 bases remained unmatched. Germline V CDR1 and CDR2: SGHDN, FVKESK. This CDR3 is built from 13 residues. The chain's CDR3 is CASSARLAGEQFF. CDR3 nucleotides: TGTGCCAGCAGCGCCCGACTAGCCGGGGAGCAGTTCTTC. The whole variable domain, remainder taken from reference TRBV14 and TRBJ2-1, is EAGVTQFPSHSVIEKGQTVTLRCDPISGHDNLYWYRRVMGKEIKFLLHFVKESKQDESGMPNNRFLAERTGGTYSTLKVQPAELEDSGVYFCASSARLAGEQFFGPGTRLTVL.

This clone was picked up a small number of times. The CDR3 reads CASGDRVIYNEQFF. For the CDR3, the DNA is TGTGCCAGTGGTGACAGGGTAATTTACAATGAGCAGTTCTTC. V usage is TRBV19 and J usage is TRBJ2-1; TRBD1 matches 7 bases. Losses at the gene ends were 8 bases for V and 4 bases for J; bases not matched to a gene: 8. CDR3 size: 14 residues. The germline CDR1 and CDR2 sequences are LNHDA and SQIVND (reference sequence).

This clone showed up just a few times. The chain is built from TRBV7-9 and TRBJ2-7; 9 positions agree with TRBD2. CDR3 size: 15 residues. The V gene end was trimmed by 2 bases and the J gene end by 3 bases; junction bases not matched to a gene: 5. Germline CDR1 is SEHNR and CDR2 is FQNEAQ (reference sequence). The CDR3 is CASSLSGRTHYEQYF. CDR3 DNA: TGTGCCAGCAGCTTAAGCGGGAGGACTCACTACGAGCAGTACTTC.

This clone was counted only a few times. The CDR3 region is CASSLAGVIDEQYF. CDR3 nucleotide sequence: TGTGCCAGCAGCTTAGCGGGAGTAATCGACGAGCAGTACTTC. This rearrangement joins TRBV7-9 to TRBJ2-7, with D possibly matching TRBD2 (5 bases). In germline, CDR1 is SEHNR, CDR2 FQNEAQ (reference sequence). The CDR3 loop spans 14 amino acids. Trimming stripped 0 bases from V and 5 bases from J, with 11 bases between.

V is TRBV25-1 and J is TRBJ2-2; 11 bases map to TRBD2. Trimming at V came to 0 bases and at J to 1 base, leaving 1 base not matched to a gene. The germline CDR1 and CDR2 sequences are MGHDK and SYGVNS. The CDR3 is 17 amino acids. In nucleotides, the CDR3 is TGTGCCAGCAGTGAATATAGCGGGAGGGGGAACACCGGGGAGCTGTTTTTT. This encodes CASSEYSGRGNTGELFF.

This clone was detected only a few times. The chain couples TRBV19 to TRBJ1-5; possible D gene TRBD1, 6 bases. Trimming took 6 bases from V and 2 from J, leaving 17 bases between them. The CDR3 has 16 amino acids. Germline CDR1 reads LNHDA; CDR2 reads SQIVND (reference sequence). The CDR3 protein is CASSLQGGGGNQPQHF. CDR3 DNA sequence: TGTGCCAGTAGCCTACAGGGTGGAGGGGGCAATCAGCCCCAGCATTTT. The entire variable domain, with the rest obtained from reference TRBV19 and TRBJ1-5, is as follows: DGGITQSPKYLFRKEGQNVTLSCEQNLNHDAMYWYRQDPGQGLRLIYYSQIVNDFQKGDIAEGYSVSREKKESFPLTVTSAQKNPTAFYLCASSLQGGGGNQPQHFGDGTRLSIL.

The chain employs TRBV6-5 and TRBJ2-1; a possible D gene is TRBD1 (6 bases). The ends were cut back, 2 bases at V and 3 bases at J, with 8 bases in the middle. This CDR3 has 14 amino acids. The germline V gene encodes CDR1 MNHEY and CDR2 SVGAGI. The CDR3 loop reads CASSYADSYNEQFF. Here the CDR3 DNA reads TGTGCCAGCAGTTACGCGGACAGCTACAATGAGCAGTTCTTC.

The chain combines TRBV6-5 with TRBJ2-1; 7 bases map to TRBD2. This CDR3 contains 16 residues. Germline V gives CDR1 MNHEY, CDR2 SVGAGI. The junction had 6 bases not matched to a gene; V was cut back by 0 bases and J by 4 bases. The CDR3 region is CASSYSGGSQYNEQFF. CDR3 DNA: TGTGCCAGCAGTTACTCTGGCGGGAGCCAGTACAATGAGCAGTTCTTC.

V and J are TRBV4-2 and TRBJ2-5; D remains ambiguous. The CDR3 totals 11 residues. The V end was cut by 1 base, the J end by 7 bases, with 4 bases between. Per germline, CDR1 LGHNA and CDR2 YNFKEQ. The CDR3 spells CASSQAGTQYF. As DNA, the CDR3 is TGTGCCAGCAGCCAAGCGGGGACCCAGTACTTC.

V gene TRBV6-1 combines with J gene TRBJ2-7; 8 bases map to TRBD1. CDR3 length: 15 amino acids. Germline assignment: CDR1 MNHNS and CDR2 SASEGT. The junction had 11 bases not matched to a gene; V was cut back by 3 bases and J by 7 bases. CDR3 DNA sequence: TGTGCCAGCAGTGACCCCTCCCAGGGGGCTGGGGAGCAGTACTTC. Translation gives CASSDPSQGAGEQYF.

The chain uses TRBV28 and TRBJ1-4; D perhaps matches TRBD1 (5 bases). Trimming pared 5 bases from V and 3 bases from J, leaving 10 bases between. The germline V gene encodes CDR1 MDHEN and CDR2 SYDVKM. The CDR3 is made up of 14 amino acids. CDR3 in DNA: TGTGCCAGCAGTCTACCAGGGCCTAATGAAAAACTGTTTTTT. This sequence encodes CASSLPGPNEKLFF.

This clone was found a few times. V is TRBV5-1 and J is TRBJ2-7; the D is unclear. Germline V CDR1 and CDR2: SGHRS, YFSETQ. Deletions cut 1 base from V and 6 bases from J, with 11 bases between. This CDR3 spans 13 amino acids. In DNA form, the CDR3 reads TGCGCCAGCAGCTTGCAGGAGCTACGCGAGCAGTACTTC. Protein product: CASSLQELREQYF.

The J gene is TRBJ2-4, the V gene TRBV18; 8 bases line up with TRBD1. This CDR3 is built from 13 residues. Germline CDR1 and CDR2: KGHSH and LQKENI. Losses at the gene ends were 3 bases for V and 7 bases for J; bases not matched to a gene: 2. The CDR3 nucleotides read TGTGCCAGCTCACCGGGACAGGTCAACATTCAGTACTTC. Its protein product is CASSPGQVNIQYF.

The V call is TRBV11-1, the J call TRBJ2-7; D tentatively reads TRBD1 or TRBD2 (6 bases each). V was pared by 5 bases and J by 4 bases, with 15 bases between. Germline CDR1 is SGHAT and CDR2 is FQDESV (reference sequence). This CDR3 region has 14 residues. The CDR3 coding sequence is TGTGCCAGCAGCCCACGGGGGACACTTTACGAGCAGTACTTC. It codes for CASSPRGTLYEQYF.

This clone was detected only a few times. The chain's CDR3 is CSAILQETQYF. In DNA, the CDR3 is TGCAGTGCTATATTACAAGAGACCCAGTACTTC. The chain couples TRBV20-1 to TRBJ2-5; D ambiguous. The CDR3 totals 11 residues. Trimming left V 4 bases short and J 2 bases short, with 5 bases between. Per germline, CDR1 DFQATT and CDR2 SNEGSKA (reference sequence).

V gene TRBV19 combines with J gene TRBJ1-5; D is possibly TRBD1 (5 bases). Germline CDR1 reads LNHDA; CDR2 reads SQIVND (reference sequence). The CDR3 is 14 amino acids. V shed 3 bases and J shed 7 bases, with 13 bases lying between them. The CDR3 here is CASSITGAGQPQHF. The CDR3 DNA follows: TGTGCCAGTAGTATCACCGGGGCCGGCCAGCCCCAGCATTTT.

This CDR3 is CASSELGQIYGYTF. The CDR3 coding sequence is TGTGCCAGCAGTGAATTAGGACAGATCTATGGCTACACCTTC. This chain connects TRBV6-5 to TRBJ1-2, with a possible D match to TRBD1 (6 bases). The CDR3 totals 14 residues. V was cut by 5 bases and J by 4 bases, with 14 bases left in between. Germline V gene sequence: CDR1 MNHEY, CDR2 SVGAGI.

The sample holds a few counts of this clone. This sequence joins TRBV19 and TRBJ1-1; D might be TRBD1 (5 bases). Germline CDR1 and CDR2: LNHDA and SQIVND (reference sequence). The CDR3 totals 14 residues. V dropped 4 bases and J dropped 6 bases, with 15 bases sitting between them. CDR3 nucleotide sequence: TGTGCCAGTAGTACGACAGACAAGGGAGCTGAAGCTTTCTTT. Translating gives CASSTTDKGAEAFF.

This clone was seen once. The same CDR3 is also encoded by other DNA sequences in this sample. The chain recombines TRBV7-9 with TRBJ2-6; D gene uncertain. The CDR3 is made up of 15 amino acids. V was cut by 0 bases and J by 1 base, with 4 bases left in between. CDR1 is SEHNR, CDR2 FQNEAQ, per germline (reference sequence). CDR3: CASSLAASGANVLTF. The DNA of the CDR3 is TGTGCCAGCAGCTTAGCAGCGTCTGGGGCCAACGTCCTGACTTTC.

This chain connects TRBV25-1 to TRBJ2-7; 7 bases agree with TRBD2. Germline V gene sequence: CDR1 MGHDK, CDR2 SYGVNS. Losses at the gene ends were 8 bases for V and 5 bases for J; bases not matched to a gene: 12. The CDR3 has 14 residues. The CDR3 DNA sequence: TGTGCCAGCGCGTGGCGCGGGAGCGCCCACGAGCAGTACTTC. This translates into CASAWRGSAHEQYF.

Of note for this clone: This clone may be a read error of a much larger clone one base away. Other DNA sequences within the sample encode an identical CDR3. Here the CDR3 reads CAWSGGQGSYEQYF. The CDR3 coding sequence is TGTGCCTGGAGTGGTGGCCAGGGGAGCTACGAGCAGTACTTC. This sequence joins TRBV30 and TRBJ2-7, with D perhaps matching TRBD1 (6 bases). This CDR3 has 14 residues. CDR1 is GTSNPN, CDR2 SVGIG, per germline (reference sequence). V was shortened by 1 base and J by 3 bases, with 13 bases between the two germline ends.

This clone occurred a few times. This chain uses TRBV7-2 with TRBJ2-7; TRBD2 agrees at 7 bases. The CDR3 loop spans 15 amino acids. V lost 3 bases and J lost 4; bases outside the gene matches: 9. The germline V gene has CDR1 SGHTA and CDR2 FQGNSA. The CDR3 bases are TGTGCCAGCAGCTTGTCCCGGGACTATTTGTACGAGCAGTACTTC. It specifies CASSLSRDYLYEQYF.

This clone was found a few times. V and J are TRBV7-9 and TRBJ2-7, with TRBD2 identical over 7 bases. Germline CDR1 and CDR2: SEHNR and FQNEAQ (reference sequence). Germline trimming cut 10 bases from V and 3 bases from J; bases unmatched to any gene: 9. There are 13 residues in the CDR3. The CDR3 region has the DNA TGTGCCACCGCAACGGGGGGACTCTACGAGCAGTACTTC. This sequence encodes CATATGGLYEQYF. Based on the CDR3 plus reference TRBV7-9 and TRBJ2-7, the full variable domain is DTGVSQNPRHKITKRGQNVTFRCDPISEHNRLYWYRQTLGQGPEFLTYFQNEAQLEKSRLLSDRFSAERPKGSFSTLEIQRTEQGDSAMYLCATATGGLYEQYFGPGTRLTVT.

The CDR3 protein is CASSSWELAKNIQYF. CDR3 nucleotides: TGTGCCAGCAGTTCTTGGGAACTAGCCAAAAACATTCAGTACTTC. V gene TRBV28 combines with J gene TRBJ2-4; D gene uncertain. The CDR3 runs to 15 residues. The germline CDR1 and CDR2 sequences are MDHEN and SYDVKM. V was clipped by 4 bases and J by 0 bases, with 10 bases between them.

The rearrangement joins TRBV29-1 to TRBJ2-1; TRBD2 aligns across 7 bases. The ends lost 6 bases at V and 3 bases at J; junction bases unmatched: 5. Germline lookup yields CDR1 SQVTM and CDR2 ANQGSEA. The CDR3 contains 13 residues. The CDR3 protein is CSVGRGNYNEQFF. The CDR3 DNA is TGCAGCGTGGGGCGGGGGAACTACAATGAGCAGTTCTTC.